Following are 24 T cell receptor beta chains from one sample sequenced in a study of response to subunit inactivated influenza vaccine. Each CDR3 protein gets one entry after TCRdb re-called the RT-PCR reads with MiXCR. The sample shows roughly 570,000 distinct CDR3 sequences, approximately 12% of them seen only once. Sequenced here: PBMCs from blood, sampled more than 35 days after vaccination. The source is a man in his fifties who received an inactivated influenza vaccine.

This clonotype was picked up many times. The chain employs TRBV12-3 or TRBV12-4 and TRBJ1-5; the match to TRBD1 covers 8 bases. There are 14 residues in the CDR3. The V segment lost 0 bases and the J segment 6 bases; nucleotides outside the gene matches: 1. In DNA, the CDR3 is TGTGCCAGCAGTTTAGCCAGGGGGCGTCAGCCCCAGCATTTT. Translating gives CASSLARGRQPQHF.

This rearrangement joins TRBV7-9 to TRBJ1-5; TRBD1 is a possible D gene (6 bases). CDR1 and CDR2 from the germline V gene are SEHNR and FQNEAQ (reference sequence). The CDR3 runs 12 residues. V lost 5 bases and J 11 bases, leaving 13 bases between the germline ends. The CDR3, as DNA: TGTGCCAGCAGCGCTCAGCAGGGGACCCAGCATTTT. Translating gives CASSAQQGTQHF.

The chain employs TRBV24-1 and TRBJ2-1, with D tentatively TRBD1 (6 bases). The V and J ends lost 3 bases and 5 bases respectively, with 22 bases between them. The CDR3 has 18 residues. Germline lookup yields CDR1 KGHDR and CDR2 SFDVKD. The CDR3 coding sequence is TGTGCCACCAGTGATAACACAGGGTTTTGGTCTGGGCACAATGAGCAGTTCTTC. Amino acid sequence: CATSDNTGFWSGHNEQFF.

This clonotype was detected a few times. The V and J genes are TRBV5-5 and TRBJ1-1; no definite D call. This CDR3 has 16 residues. Germline V gives CDR1 SGHKS, CDR2 YYEKEE (reference sequence). V lost 2 bases to trimming and J lost 0 bases, with 14 bases between them. CDR3 amino acids: CASSFIGARMNTEAFF. The CDR3 DNA reads as TGTGCCAGCAGCTTCATAGGCGCGCGCATGAACACTGAAGCTTTCTTT.

This chain links TRBV5-4 with TRBJ2-5, with 12 nucleotides matching TRBD2. Trimming at V came to 3 bases and at J to 3 bases, leaving 6 bases not matched to a gene. The CDR3 runs to 16 residues. CDR1 is SGHNT and CDR2 is YYREEE in the germline V gene (reference sequence). CDR3 nucleotides: TGTGCCAGCAGCTCAAGGACTAGCGGGGATAAAGAGACCCAGTACTTC. Translating gives CASSSRTSGDKETQYF.

This clonotype showed up just a few times. The rearrangement joins TRBV5-6 to TRBJ1-4; 8 positions agree with TRBD1. CDR1 is SGHDT and CDR2 is YYEEEE in the germline V gene. The CDR3 length is 15 residues. V lost 4 bases to trimming and J lost 1 base; unmatched junction nucleotides: 3. The CDR3 DNA reads TGTGCCAGCAGCAAGGACAGGGAAACTAATGAAAAACTGTTTTTT. This sequence encodes CASSKDRETNEKLFF. The variable domain in full, with the rest retrieved from reference TRBV5-6 and TRBJ1-4, is DAGVTQSPTHLIKTRGQQVTLRCSPKSGHDTVSWYQQALGQGPQFIFQYYEEEERQRGNFPDRFSGHQFPNYSSELNVNALLLGDSALYLCASSKDRETNEKLFFGSGTQLSVL.

This clonotype has more than one count but fewer than ten. J is TRBJ2-5 and V is TRBV15; no clear D gene. The CDR3 extends over 13 amino acids. CDR1 and CDR2 (germline): LNHNV, YYDKDF (reference sequence). V was clipped by 0 bases and J by 5 bases, with 7 bases between them. The CDR3 DNA reads as TGTGCCACCAGCAGAGATCAGATTGAGACCCAGTACTTC. Protein sequence: CATSRDQIETQYF.

CDR3 DNA: TGCAGTGCTAGGGACCCTAGCCATTCGTCTTACGAGCAGTACTTC. Protein product: CSARDPSHSSYEQYF. The chain carries TRBV20-1 and TRBJ2-7; a weak D match, TRBD2 (5 bases). The germline V and J ends were trimmed by 3 bases and 4 bases, with 19 bases remaining between them. The CDR3 extends over 15 amino acids. Germline V gene lookup returns CDR1 DFQATT and CDR2 SNEGSKA (reference sequence).

The J gene is TRBJ2-5, the V gene TRBV28; D remains ambiguous. Trimming took 4 bases from V and 0 from J, leaving 6 bases between them. The CDR3 runs 13 residues. CDR1 is MDHEN, CDR2 SYDVKM, per germline. The chain's CDR3 is CASSSQHQETQYF. The CDR3 coding sequence is TGTGCCAGCAGTTCCCAACACCAAGAGACCCAGTACTTC.

In this sample, this clonotype turned up a few times. This sequence joins TRBV10-3 and TRBJ2-2, with 10 bases lining up with TRBD1. V gave up 6 bases and J gave up 5 bases; unmatched junction bases: 6. CDR3 length: 15 amino acids. The germline V gene has CDR1 ENHRY and CDR2 SYGVKD. CDR3 region: CAIRGTGVGTGELFF. The CDR3 DNA follows: TGTGCCATCAGAGGGACAGGGGTAGGAACCGGGGAGCTGTTTTTT.

The chain employs TRBV6-1 and TRBJ1-1; 7 bases are a match to TRBD1. The CDR3 is made up of 17 amino acids. V lost 6 bases, J lost 8 bases, and 21 bases stayed unmatched. Germline V gene sequence: CDR1 MNHNS, CDR2 SASEGT. The chain's CDR3 is CASRGTERTLKPREAFF. In DNA form, the CDR3 reads TGTGCCAGCAGGGGGACAGAGAGAACACTGAAGCCCCGAGAAGCTTTCTTT.

The chain combines TRBV12-3 or TRBV12-4 with TRBJ2-2, with D unclear. The CDR3 length is 19 residues. Deletions cut 1 base from V and 2 bases from J, with 20 bases between. The CDR3 loop is CASSLGAYRVHPNTGELFF. The CDR3, as DNA: TGTGCCAGCAGTTTAGGGGCTTACCGGGTCCATCCTAACACCGGGGAGCTGTTTTTT.

This clonotype was found many times. This chain joins TRBV12-3 or TRBV12-4 and TRBJ1-6, with D maybe TRBD1 (5 bases). CDR3 length: 14 residues. Trimming took off 0 bases at V and 7 bases at J, with 7 bases between the two ends. CDR3 bases: TGTGCCAGCAGTTTAGCAGGGGAGAATTCACCCCTCCACTTT. This sequence encodes CASSLAGENSPLHF.

This chain connects TRBV9 to TRBJ2-7; D not certain. V lost 0 bases and J 2 bases, leaving 15 bases between the germline ends. The CDR3 is made up of 16 amino acids. CDR1 is SGDLS and CDR2 is YYNGEE in the germline V gene. CDR3 DNA sequence: TGTGCCAGCAGCGTAGCTGGCGGCAGAAAACCCTACGAGCAGTACTTC. This codes for CASSVAGGRKPYEQYF.

In its sample, this clonotype was seen a few times. The chain employs TRBV15 and TRBJ1-4, with TRBD1 identical over 7 bases. This CDR3 has 16 residues. V lost 4 bases to trimming and J lost 8 bases; unmatched junction nucleotides: 13. Germline V gene data show CDR1 as LNHNV and CDR2 as YYDKDF (reference sequence). The CDR3 protein is CATSKAPGQFPEKLFF. For the CDR3, the DNA is TGTGCCACCAGCAAGGCACCGGGACAGTTTCCAGAAAAACTGTTTTTT. The whole variable domain, remainder taken from reference TRBV15 and TRBJ1-4, is DAMVIQNPRYQVTQFGKPVTLSCSQTLNHNVMYWYQQKSSQAPKLLFHYYDKDFNNEADTPDNFQSRRPNTSFCFLDIRSPGLGDTAMYLCATSKAPGQFPEKLFFGSGTQLSVL.

The chain employs TRBV3-1 and TRBJ2-3; D is unresolved. In germline, CDR1 is LGHDT, CDR2 YNNKEL (reference sequence). Trimming removed 0 bases from V and 9 bases from J, with 7 bases in between. CDR3 length: 12 residues. The CDR3 DNA is TGTGCCAGCAGCCAAGATCGCCTAACGCAGTATTTT. The encoded protein is CASSQDRLTQYF.

This clonotype appeared a few times. The chain uses TRBV10-1 and TRBJ2-5, with D perhaps TRBD1 or TRBD2 (6 bases each). V gave up 8 bases and J gave up 5 bases, with 21 bases separating them. The CDR3 sequence is 15 residues long. The germline gives CDR1 WNHNN, CDR2 SYGVQD (reference sequence). CDR3 nucleotides: TGCGCCAGCCCCAACGGGGGCCTGTTGGTGGAGACCCAGTACTTC. Translation: CASPNGGLLVETQYF.

The V gene is TRBV20-1, the J gene TRBJ2-3; D tentatively reads TRBD1 or TRBD2 (6 bases each). Trimming removed 4 bases from V and 5 bases from J, with 16 bases in between. This CDR3 region has 14 residues. The V gene's germline CDR1 is DFQATT and CDR2 SNEGSKA (reference sequence). This CDR3 reads CSATPGGWKDTQYF. CDR3 DNA sequence: TGCAGTGCTACCCCCGGGGGCTGGAAAGATACGCAGTATTTT.

This clonotype was observed at least ten times. The V gene is TRBV11-2, the J gene TRBJ1-2; no reliable D call. The CDR3 totals 13 residues. Germline V gives CDR1 SGHAT, CDR2 FQNNGV. V was cut by 3 bases and J by 8 bases, with 13 bases left in between. The CDR3 region is CASSFLGNRGYTF. CDR3 bases: TGTGCCAGCAGCTTCCTAGGGAATCGAGGCTACACCTTC.

This clonotype was found many times. This chain connects TRBV20-1 to TRBJ1-6; D gene ambiguous. The CDR3 runs to 14 residues. Germline CDR1 is DFQATT and CDR2 is SNEGSKA (reference sequence). Trimming stripped 0 bases from V and 3 bases from J, with 6 bases between. The CDR3 region is CSARDGGYNSPLHF. Here the CDR3 DNA reads TGCAGTGCTAGAGATGGCGGCTATAATTCACCCCTCCACTTT.

CDR3 sequence (DNA): TGTGCCAGCAGCCAAGATTGGCGGGGACAAGAGACCCAGTACTTC. Its protein product is CASSQDWRGQETQYF. The rearrangement links TRBV4-2 to TRBJ2-5; weak D call: TRBD2 (6 bases). The V end was cut by 0 bases, the J end by 2 bases, with 10 bases between. CDR1 and CDR2 from the germline V gene are LGHNA and YNFKEQ. The CDR3 contains 15 residues.

Only a few counts were recorded for this clonotype. The V and J genes are TRBV20-1 and TRBJ2-7, with TRBD1 identical over 8 bases. The CDR3 runs to 12 residues. The V gene's germline CDR1 is DFQATT and CDR2 SNEGSKA (reference sequence). The J segment lost 5 bases and the V segment lost 6 bases, leaving 6 bases of the junction unmatched. The CDR3 bases are TGCAGTGCAGACAGGGGAGGCAACGAGCAGTACTTC. Protein: CSADRGGNEQYF.

This clonotype was seen a few times. V gene TRBV5-5 combines with J gene TRBJ1-4; D uncertain. Trimming stripped 3 bases from V and 5 bases from J, with 14 bases between. CDR3 length equals 15 residues. Germline CDR1 SGHKS, CDR2 YYEKEE (reference sequence). For the CDR3, the DNA is TGTGCCAGCAGCTCGGAGTGGGCCGGGAATGAAAAACTGTTTTTT. This codes for CASSSEWAGNEKLFF.

The chain carries TRBV18 and TRBJ1-1; TRBD1 is a possible D gene (5 bases). V lost 2 bases and J lost 6, with 13 bases in between. This CDR3 spans 14 amino acids. Germline CDR1 reads KGHSH; CDR2 reads LQKENI. CDR3 bases: TGTGCCAGCTCACCAGCGAAGGGACCGGCTGAAGCTTTCTTT. This codes for CASSPAKGPAEAFF.